The 2 T cell receptor beta chains below all came from one sample that was sequenced in a study of blood T cell repertoires in COVID-19. Method: immunoSEQ multiplex PCR; TCRdb's copy keeps in-frame clones and lacks some. In the table there are roughly 290,000 clones, around 85% of which are singletons. The specimen was peripheral blood. These TCRs come from a human donor with COVID-19, enrolled during active disease. The donor label of this sample is uncertain.

The CDR3 is CASSSYTGTSEQYF. The DNA for the CDR3 is TGTGCCAGCAGCTCCTACACAGGGACGAGTGAGCAGTATTTT. The chain recombines TRBV7-9 with TRBJ2-3; tentatively, D is TRBD1 (6 bases). The CDR3 runs to 14 residues. The V and J ends lost 4 bases and 11 bases respectively, with 19 bases between them. Germline-derived CDR1 and CDR2 are SEHNR and FQNEAQ (reference sequence).

The rearrangement links TRBV28 to TRBJ2-1; D is undetermined. The CDR3 consists of 11 residues. With 6 bases removed from V and 4 bases from J, the gap between germline ends came to 4 bases. Germline CDR1 is MDHEN and CDR2 is SYDVKM. The CDR3 spells CASRTYNEQFF. The CDR3 DNA reads as TGTGCCAGCAGGACTTACAATGAGCAGTTCTTC.